One sample yielded the 17 T cell receptor beta chains listed below, sequenced in a study of T cells in Graves' hyperthyroidism and ophthalmopathy (dated by TCRdb to about 2019). Receptor amplification or capture employed multiplex PCR. Sequencing was carried out with an Illumina HiSeq 2000. TCR beta CDR3 regions were amplified from RNA transcripts. A first-round RT-PCR of the TCR CDR3 used the HTBI primer set with the Qiagen OneStep RT-PCR kit. TCRdb's own reprocessing of the public reads used fastp at Q25 and MiXCR and kept productive beta chains. Every CDR3 protein is listed once, alongside the most common genes and DNA of its rows. The sample profile shows more than 300,000 distinct CDR3 sequences; less than 15% of them were found once. Around a tenth of the sample rests with the top ten. Sequencing was carried out using blood. These receptors all come from a woman aged 18-30 years with Graves' hyperthyroidism.

This clonotype was seen many times. The genes are TRBV6-5 and TRBJ1-1, with D uncertain. The CDR3 has 14 residues. Trimming removed 0 bases from V and 1 base from J, with 6 bases in between. Germline V gene lookup returns CDR1 MNHEY and CDR2 SVGAGI. The CDR3 DNA reads TGTGCCAGCAGTTACTCGAGAAAGAACACTGAAGCTTTCTTT. This sequence encodes CASSYSRKNTEAFF.

This clonotype was recorded at least ten times. The chain recombines TRBV13 with TRBJ1-1, with a weak D call TRBD1 (6 bases). V lost 0 bases to trimming and J lost 6 bases, with 8 bases between them. Germline CDR1 is PRHDT and CDR2 is FYEKMQ (reference sequence). This CDR3 has 13 residues. Here the CDR3 DNA reads TGTGCCAGCAGCTTAGGTGAGGGGGCTGAAGCTTTCTTT. Translating gives CASSLGEGAEAFF.

As regards this clonotype: This may stem from a read error, because a much larger clone lies one nucleotide away. V and J are TRBV27 and TRBJ2-7; D is possibly TRBD2 (5 bases). V lost 3 bases, J lost 5 bases, and 14 bases lay in between. The CDR3 is 14 residues long. In germline, CDR1 is MNHEY, CDR2 SMNVEV (reference sequence). CDR3 coding DNA: TGTGCCAGCAGTTTTTCGGGGAACGGGAACGAGCAGTACTTC. As protein: CASSFSGNGNEQYF.

This clonotype was seen repeatedly, ten times or more. The chain combines TRBV28 with TRBJ1-2, with D uncertain. The length of the CDR3 is 13 residues. Germline-derived CDR1 and CDR2 are MDHEN and SYDVKM. V lost 2 bases and J 4 bases, leaving 8 bases between the germline ends. This CDR3 reads CASSLVGLYGYTF. In DNA, the CDR3 is TGTGCCAGCAGTTTAGTAGGGCTCTATGGCTACACCTTC.

This clonotype was detected many times. V usage is TRBV7-2 and J usage is TRBJ2-5, with D possibly being TRBD1 (6 bases). V was trimmed by 6 bases and J by 3 bases, leaving 17 bases between them. CDR1 and CDR2 (germline): SGHTA, FQGNSA. This CDR3 is 15 amino acids long. CDR3 sequence reads: CASSHPGTTEETQYF. CDR3 nucleotides: TGTGCCAGCAGTCATCCCGGGACAACCGAAGAGACCCAGTACTTC.

The sample holds many counts of this clonotype. The chain recombines TRBV12-3 or TRBV12-4 with TRBJ1-1; weak D call: TRBD1 (5 bases). This CDR3 region has 11 residues. V lost 5 bases to trimming and J lost 11 bases, with 12 bases between them. CDR3 residues: CASSLREFAFF. The CDR3, as DNA: TGTGCCAGCAGTCTCAGGGAATTCGCTTTCTTT.

This clonotype was observed many times. This chain joins TRBV7-9 and TRBJ2-1, with D perhaps matching TRBD2 (7 bases). The CDR3 has 19 amino acids. Germline V lookup: CDR1 SEHNR, CDR2 FQNEAQ (reference sequence). V lost 1 base to trimming and J lost 3 bases, with 22 bases between them. The CDR3 DNA reads TGTGCCAGCAGCTTAGGACTGGTGGGGGGGGCGGACCTCTACAATGAGCAGTTCTTC. Its protein is CASSLGLVGGADLYNEQFF.

This clonotype has a count of ten or more. The chain links TRBV7-3 to TRBJ1-1; perhaps TRBD1 as D (6 bases). Germline CDR1 reads SGHTA; CDR2 reads FQGTGA. CDR3 length: 15 amino acids. V was pared by 1 base and J by 1 base, with 10 bases between. The CDR3 is CASSLSPGENTEAFF. The CDR3 DNA reads as TGTGCCAGCAGCTTAAGTCCAGGGGAGAACACTGAAGCTTTCTTT.

This clonotype has ten or more counts. This rearrangement joins TRBV20-1 to TRBJ2-1; 8 positions agree with TRBD2. This CDR3 comprises 16 residues. V was clipped by 0 bases and J by 4 bases; unmatched bases: 8. Per the germline V gene, CDR1 is DFQATT and CDR2 is SNEGSKA (reference sequence). CDR3 region: CSARDNQRGRYNEQFF. For the CDR3, the DNA is TGCAGTGCTAGAGATAATCAACGCGGGAGGTACAATGAGCAGTTCTTC.

This clonotype came up many times. The chain recombines TRBV29-1 with TRBJ1-4; D is unclear. V dropped 2 bases and J dropped 7 bases, with 8 bases sitting between them. The germline CDR1 and CDR2 sequences are SQVTM and ANQGSEA. The CDR3 covers 12 residues. The CDR3 reads CSVEFEPEKLFF. Written as DNA, the CDR3 is TGCAGCGTTGAATTTGAGCCTGAAAAACTGTTTTTT.

The chain has TRBV7-6 and TRBJ2-2; TRBD2 aligns across 11 bases. The CDR3 runs 17 residues. Germline trimming cut 4 bases from V and 5 bases from J; bases unmatched to any gene: 9. Germline assignment: CDR1 SGHVS and CDR2 FNYEAQ. DNA of the CDR3: TGTGCCAGCAGCTCTCCCCGACTAGCGGGACAAACCGGGGAGCTGTTTTTT. Protein: CASSSPRLAGQTGELFF.

In this sample, this clonotype turned up many times. V gene TRBV7-6 combines with J gene TRBJ2-5; perhaps TRBD1 as D (5 bases). V was cut by 7 bases and J by 7 bases, with 22 bases left in between. The CDR3 is 15 residues long. Germline V gene sequence: CDR1 SGHVS, CDR2 FNYEAQ. CDR3 sequence reads: CASNGLGRGAGTQYF. In DNA form, the CDR3 reads TGTGCCAGCAACGGGTTAGGAAGGGGCGCAGGGACCCAGTACTTC.

The rearrangement joins TRBV6-4 to TRBJ2-1; 14 bases match TRBD2. Per the germline V gene, CDR1 is MRHNA and CDR2 is SNTAGT. The CDR3 sequence is 16 residues long. V gave up 0 bases and J gave up 6 bases; unmatched junction bases: 1. This chain's CDR3 is CASSDSGTSGSNEQFF. CDR3 DNA: TGTGCCAGCAGTGACTCAGGGACTAGCGGGAGCAATGAGCAGTTCTTC.

The chain carries TRBV3-1 and TRBJ2-1; 10 bases map to TRBD2. The CDR3 totals 14 residues. Germline loops: CDR1 LGHDT, CDR2 YNNKEL (reference sequence). The V segment lost 6 bases and the J segment 9 bases; nucleotides outside the gene matches: 8. The CDR3 coding sequence is TGTGCCAGCAGACTAGCGGGGACCCGGGGTGAGCAGTTCTTC. This gives the protein CASRLAGTRGEQFF.

This clonotype was seen repeatedly, ten times or more. The rearrangement uses TRBV6-2 or TRBV6-3 and TRBJ2-6, with D hard to call. The germline V and J ends were trimmed by 5 bases and 4 bases, with 21 bases remaining between them. The length of the CDR3 is 18 residues. The germline V gene has CDR1 MNHEY and CDR2 SVGEGT. In DNA, the CDR3 is TGTGCCAGCAGTGGACCTGCTTCTATCTATTTGGGGGCCAACGTCCTGACTTTC. It yields the protein CASSGPASIYLGANVLTF.

This clonotype showed up just a few times. The chain employs TRBV12-3 or TRBV12-4 and TRBJ2-2; D possibly uses TRBD1 or TRBD2 (7 bases each). V lost 10 bases and J lost 1, with 19 bases in between. The CDR3 loop spans 16 amino acids. The CDR3 coding sequence is TGTGCCACCCGGCGGGGAGGGGGCGTGAACACCGGGGAGCTGTTTTTT. Its protein product is CATRRGGGVNTGELFF.

On this clonotype: A read error may explain this, as a much larger clone is one base away. This chain links TRBV5-5 with TRBJ1-1, with 8 bases identical to TRBD1. The CDR3 totals 16 residues. Germline CDR1 and CDR2: SGHKS and YYEKEE (reference sequence). The DNA for the CDR3 is TGCGCCAGCAGCTTGGGTCGGACAGGGACCAGCACTGAAGCTTTCTTT. It is translated as CASSLGRTGTSTEAFF.